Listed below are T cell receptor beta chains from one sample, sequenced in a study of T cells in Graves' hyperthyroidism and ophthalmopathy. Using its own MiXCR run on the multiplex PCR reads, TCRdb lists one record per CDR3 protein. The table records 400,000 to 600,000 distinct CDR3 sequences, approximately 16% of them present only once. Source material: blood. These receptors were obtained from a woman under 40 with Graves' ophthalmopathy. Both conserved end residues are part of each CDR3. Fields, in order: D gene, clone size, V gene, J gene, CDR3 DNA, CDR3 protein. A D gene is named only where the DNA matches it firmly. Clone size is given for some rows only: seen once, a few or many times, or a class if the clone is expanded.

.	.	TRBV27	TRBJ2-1	TGTGCCAGCAGTTTGTCCCCTTTTGAGGGCAACAATGAGCAGTTCTTC	CASSLSPFEGNNEQFF
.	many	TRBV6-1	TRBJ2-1	TGTGCCAGCAGCCCCGACAGTCCAAGAACTAGTGAGCAGTTCTTC	CASSPDSPRTSEQFF
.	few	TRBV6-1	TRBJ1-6	TGTGCCAGCAGGAGACAGGAGCTATATAATTCACCCCTCCACTTT	CASRRQELYNSPLHF
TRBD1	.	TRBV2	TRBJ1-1	TGTGCCAGCAGTTCTCGGACAGGGGAGAGGAACACTGAAGCTTTCTTT	CASSSRTGERNTEAFF
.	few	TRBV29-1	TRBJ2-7	TGCAGCGTCTTAAGGGACACTGGCGAGCAGTACTTC	CSVLRDTGEQYF
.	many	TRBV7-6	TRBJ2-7	TGTGCCAGCAGCTTGGCGGCGGGAAGCTACGAGCAGTACTTC	CASSLAAGSYEQYF
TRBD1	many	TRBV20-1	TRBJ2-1	TGCAGTGCTAGAGGGGGACAGGGGGCGGATAATGAGCAGTTCTTC	CSARGGQGADNEQFF
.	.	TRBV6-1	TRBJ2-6	TGTGCCAGCAGCAGGGTTTCCGGGGCCAACGTCCTGACTTTC	CASSRVSGANVLTF
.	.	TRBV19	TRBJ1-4	TGTGCCAGTACCCCTCCAAGACTGGGCCCTGGGAGAGAAAAACTGTTTTTT	CASTPPRLGPGREKLFF
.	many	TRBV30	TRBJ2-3	TGTGCCTGGTTGGACAGCCTCACAGATACGCAGTATTTT	CAWLDSLTDTQYF
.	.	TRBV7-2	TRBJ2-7	TGTGCCAGCAGCTTTGAGCGGATTCAATACGAGCAGTACTTC	CASSFERIQYEQYF
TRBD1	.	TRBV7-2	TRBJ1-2	TGTGCCAGCAGTACCGCAAGCGACAGGGGATCTTATGGCTACACCTTC	CASSTASDRGSYGYTF
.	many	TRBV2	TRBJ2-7	TGTGCCAGCAAAATGGGGACGATCTACGAGCAGTACTTC	CASKMGTIYEQYF
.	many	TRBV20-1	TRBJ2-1	TGCAGTGCTCCGGTGGATGAGCAGTTCTTC	CSAPVDEQFF
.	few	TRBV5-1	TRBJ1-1	TGCGCCAGCAGCCCCTCCCCCGGGGGTCACACTGAAGCTTTCTTT	CASSPSPGGHTEAFF
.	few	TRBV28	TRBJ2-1	TGTGCCAGCAGCCCACGGGACATAGGATTCAATGAGCAGTTCTTC	CASSPRDIGFNEQFF
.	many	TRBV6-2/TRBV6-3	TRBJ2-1	TGTGCCAGCAGTTTCTCAGGGGGAGGGCAGTTCTTC	CASSFSGGGQFF
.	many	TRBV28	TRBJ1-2	TGTGCCAGCAGTATAGCAGGACAGTGGAGCTATGGCTACACCTTC	CASSIAGQWSYGYTF
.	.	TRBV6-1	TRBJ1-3	TGTGCCAGCAGCCCATTCGGAAACACCATATATTTT	CASSPFGNTIYF
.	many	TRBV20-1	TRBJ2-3	TGCAGTGCTCAAGACCCCAATGGGACAGATACGCAGTATTTT	CSAQDPNGTDTQYF
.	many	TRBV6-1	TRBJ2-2	TGTGCCAGCCGCTCTGCCGGGGAGCTGTTTTTT	CASRSAGELFF
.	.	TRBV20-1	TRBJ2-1	TGCAGCACCCGATTCGCGACCTACAATGAGCAGTTCTTC	CSTRFATYNEQFF
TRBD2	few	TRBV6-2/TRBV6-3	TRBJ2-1	TGTGCCAGCAGTTACGCGGGGGACTTCTACAATGAGCAGTTCTTC	CASSYAGDFYNEQFF
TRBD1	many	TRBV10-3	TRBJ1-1	TGTGCCATCAGTGATCAAGGACAGGGTACTGAAGCTTTCTTT	CAISDQGQGTEAFF
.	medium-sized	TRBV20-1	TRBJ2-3	TGCAGTGCTAGAGCGGGAGACCGCACAGATACGCAGTATTTT	CSARAGDRTDTQYF
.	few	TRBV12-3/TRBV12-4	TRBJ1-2	TGTGCCAGCAGTTTATTCCTCGGGGGATATCTGGGCGTCGGCGGCTACACCTTC	CASSLFLGGYLGVGGYTF
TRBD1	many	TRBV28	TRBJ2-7	TGTGCCAGCACCTACCCGGGACAGAGGGGCTACGAGCAGTACTTC	CASTYPGQRGYEQYF
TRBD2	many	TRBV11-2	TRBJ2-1	TGTGCCAGCAGCTTAGGTGGACTAGCTTCCAATGAGCAGTTCTTC	CASSLGGLASNEQFF
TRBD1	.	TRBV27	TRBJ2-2	TGTGCCAGCAGGAGAAAACAGGGGTTCGCGAACACCGGGGAGCTGTTTTTT	CASRRKQGFANTGELFF
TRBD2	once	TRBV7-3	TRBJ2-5	TGTGCCAGCAGCCCCTCAGCGGGGGGCGTGTCCCAGTACTTC	CASSPSAGGVSQYF
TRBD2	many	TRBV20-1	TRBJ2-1	TGCAGTGCTAGCACTAGCGGAGATAGCTCCTACAATGAGCAGTTCTTC	CSASTSGDSSYNEQFF
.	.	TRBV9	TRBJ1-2	TGTGCCAGCAGCCCGGACGGCGCTAACTATGGCTACACCTTC	CASSPDGANYGYTF
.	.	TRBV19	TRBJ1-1	TGTGCCAGTGGACAGCCGAACACTGAAGCTTTCTTT	CASGQPNTEAFF
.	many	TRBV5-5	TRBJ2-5	TGTGCCAGCAGCTTGGCCTCCCCAGAGACCCAGTACTTC	CASSLASPETQYF
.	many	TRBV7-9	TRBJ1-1	TGTGCCAGCAGCTTAGCCCAGGGCGCGCTATATGAAGCTTTCTTT	CASSLAQGALYEAFF
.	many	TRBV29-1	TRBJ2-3	TGCAGCGTTGAAGCTCGAGAGCGAGATACGCAGTATTTT	CSVEARERDTQYF
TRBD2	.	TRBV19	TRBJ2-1	TGTGCCAGTAGTCCTCCCCCGGTGGGACTAGCGGTACAAAATGAGCAGTTCTTC	CASSPPPVGLAVQNEQFF
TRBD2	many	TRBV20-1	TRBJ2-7	TGCAGTGCTAGAGGGGACTACTCCTACGAGCAGTACTTC	CSARGDYSYEQYF
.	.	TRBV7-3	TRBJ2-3	TGTGCCAGCAGCTCCCCCCGTAATGGCCGCACAGATACGCAGTATTTT	CASSSPRNGRTDTQYF
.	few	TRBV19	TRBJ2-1	.	CASSIFWSNNEQFF
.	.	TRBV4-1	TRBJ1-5	TGCGCCAGCAGCCAAGGGACTATCAATCAGCCCCAGCATTTT	CASSQGTINQPQHF
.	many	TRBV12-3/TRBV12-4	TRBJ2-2	TGTGCCAGCAGTTTTGGACAGACCACCGGGGAGCTGTTTTTT	CASSFGQTTGELFF
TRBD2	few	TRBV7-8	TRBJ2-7	TGTGCCAGCAGCCTAGGTCTAGCGGGAGCCCCCGAGCAGTACTTC	CASSLGLAGAPEQYF
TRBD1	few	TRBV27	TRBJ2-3	TGTGCCAGCAGTGCCTACAGGGGAATCGGCACAGATACGCAGTATTTT	CASSAYRGIGTDTQYF
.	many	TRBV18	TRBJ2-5	TGTGCCAGCTCACCCCAAACGGAATGCGAGACCCAGTACTTC	CASSPQTECETQYF
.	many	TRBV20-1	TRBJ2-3	TGCAGTGCTAGGTATAGTGGTGGCACAGATACGCAGTATTTT	CSARYSGGTDTQYF
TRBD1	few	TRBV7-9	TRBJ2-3	TGTGCCAGCAGCTTAGCACAGGGGCTAGTCACAGATACGCAGTATTTT	CASSLAQGLVTDTQYF
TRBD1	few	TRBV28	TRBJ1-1	TGTGCCAGCACTTTACAGGGGGACACTGAAGCTTTCTTT	CASTLQGDTEAFF
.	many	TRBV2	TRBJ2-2	TGTGCCAGCAGTGTAGTCTCCGCGGAGTACACCGGGGAGCTGTTTTTT	CASSVVSAEYTGELFF
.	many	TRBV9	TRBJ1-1	TGTGCCAGCAGCGTAGAAGAAGGAGGCATCACTGAAGCTTTCTTT	CASSVEEGGITEAFF
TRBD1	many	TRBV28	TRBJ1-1	TGTGCCAGCAGTATCCCAGGGGGCCCAGGCACTGAAGCTTTCTTT	CASSIPGGPGTEAFF
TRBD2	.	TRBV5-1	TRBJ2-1	TGCGCCAGCAGCTTGGCCCTGCGGGGGGGGGGGCAGTTCTTC	CASSLALRGGGQFF
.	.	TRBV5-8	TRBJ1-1	TGTGCCAGCAGCTTCCGTGGGTTGGAAGCTTTCTTT	CASSFRGLEAFF
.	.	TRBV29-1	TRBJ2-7	TGCAGCGTTGAAAGCCGACAAGCGGGCTACGAGCAGTACTTC	CSVESRQAGYEQYF
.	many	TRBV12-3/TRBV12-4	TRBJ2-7	TGTGCCAGCAGCAGGGCTCCTTTCTCCTACGAGCAGTACTTC	CASSRAPFSYEQYF